A single sample is the source of the 3 T cell receptor beta chains below, sequenced in a study of T cell repertoires in cytomegalovirus infection. TCRdb called the reads again in MiXCR, with one record for every CDR3 protein. In the table there are approximately 500,000 distinct CDR3 sequences, approximately 25% of which are singletons. Source material: PBMCs. These receptors were obtained from a human donor in good health (CMV status not recorded). Some clones in this sample may be carry-over from other donors' samples.

The chain carries TRBV11-2 and TRBJ2-7, with 9 bases matching TRBD1. The germline CDR1 and CDR2 sequences are SGHAT and FQNNGV. With V trimmed by 0 bases and J by 3 bases, 3 bases remained unmatched. The CDR3 consists of 15 residues. Written as DNA, the CDR3 is TGTGCCAGCAGCTTAGAGACAGGGGGGTTCTACGAGCAGTACGTC. Amino acids: CASSLETGGFYEQYV.

The rearrangement links TRBV11-3 to TRBJ2-1; 7 bases match TRBD2. The CDR3 totals 16 residues. In germline, CDR1 is SGHNT, CDR2 YENEEA. The junction had 16 bases not matched to a gene; V was cut back by 8 bases and J by 6 bases. For the CDR3, the DNA is TGTGCCAGCGGTCCCTTCGCGGGAGAGGGGAGCAATGAGCAGTTCTTC. Amino acid sequence: CASGPFAGEGSNEQFF.

The chain carries TRBV7-9 and TRBJ1-1; D is unclear. Germline V gene data show CDR1 as SEHNR and CDR2 as FQNEAQ (reference sequence). This CDR3 has 14 residues. Trimming took 0 bases from V and 3 from J, leaving 8 bases between them. For the CDR3, the DNA is TGTGCCAGCAGCTTAGCCTCCGCGGACACTGAAGCTTTCTTT. It yields the protein CASSLASADTEAFF.